One and the same sample provided the 11 T cell receptor beta chains below, sequenced in a study of blood T cell repertoires in COVID-19. Profiled with immunoSEQ multiplex PCR; TCRdb holds only in-frame clones, not every one. The sample has a few hundred thousand clones; 86% are singletons. The sequenced sample consisted of PBMCs or T cells enriched from blood (not recorded which). These TCRs come from a woman aged 40 to 49 with acute COVID-19.

The V and J genes are TRBV28 and TRBJ1-4; TRBD1 matches at 11 bases. CDR3 length equals 14 residues. Germline values: CDR1 MDHEN, CDR2 SYDVKM. V shed 6 bases and J 5 bases; nucleotides not matched to a gene: 2. In nucleotides, the CDR3 is TGTGCCAGCAGATGGACAGGGGGCAATGAAAAACTGTTTTTT. Translation: CASRWTGGNEKLFF.

The V gene is TRBV18, the J gene TRBJ1-4; tentative D call: TRBD1 (5 bases). CDR1 KGHSH and CDR2 LQKENI come from the germline V gene. The V and J ends lost 4 bases and 8 bases respectively, with 8 bases between them. This CDR3 is 12 amino acids long. The CDR3 coding sequence is TGTGCCAGCTCACGGAACAGGGAAAAACTGTTTTTT. Its translation is CASSRNREKLFF. The full variable domain, in which reference TRBV18 and TRBJ1-4 provide the parts outside the CDR3, is NAGVMQNPRHLVRRRGQEARLRCSPMKGHSHVYWYRQLPEEGLKFMVYLQKENIIDESGMPKERFSAEFPKEGPSILRIQQVVRGDSAAYFCASSRNREKLFFGSGTQLSVL.

The chain joins TRBV5-1 to TRBJ2-7, with 11 bases lining up with TRBD2. The germline V gene encodes CDR1 SGHRS and CDR2 YFSETQ. With V trimmed by 2 bases and J by 3 bases, 4 bases remained unmatched. This CDR3 is 15 amino acids long. CDR3 amino acids: CASSLLAGEVYEQYF. The CDR3 DNA follows: TGCGCCAGCAGCTTACTAGCGGGAGAGGTCTACGAGCAGTACTTC.

The chain joins TRBV25-1 to TRBJ2-1, with 8 bases aligning to TRBD2. V gave up 4 bases and J gave up 6 bases; unmatched junction bases: 5. The germline gives CDR1 MGHDK, CDR2 SYGVNS. The CDR3 runs to 14 residues. Here the CDR3 reads CASSVPGLVNEQFF. Written as DNA, the CDR3 is TGTGCCAGCAGTGTCCCGGGACTAGTCAATGAGCAGTTCTTC.

The rearrangement uses TRBV27 and TRBJ2-5; the D gene is possibly TRBD1 (6 bases). Trimming took off 4 bases at V and 4 bases at J, with 13 bases between the two ends. The CDR3 length is 14 residues. Germline CDR1 and CDR2: MNHEY and SMNVEV (reference sequence). In DNA, the CDR3 is TGTGCCAGCAGTTGGTCAGCAGGGGCAGAGACCCAGTACTTC. The encoded protein is CASSWSAGAETQYF.

The V gene is TRBV18, the J gene TRBJ1-4; the D gene is possibly TRBD1 (5 bases). CDR3 size: 16 residues. The germline V gene has CDR1 KGHSH and CDR2 LQKENI. The V and J ends lost 5 bases and 1 base respectively, with 14 bases between them. DNA for the CDR3: TGTGCCAGCTCAGCGACAGCTCCTGGAACTAATGAAAAACTGTTTTTT. It specifies CASSATAPGTNEKLFF.

This rearrangement joins TRBV7-2 to TRBJ1-6; TRBD1 matches 12 bases. Germline assignment: CDR1 SGHTA and CDR2 FQGNSA. This CDR3 region has 17 residues. V lost 1 base to trimming and J lost 10 bases; unmatched junction nucleotides: 8. CDR3 DNA sequence: TGTGCCAGCAGCTTAGAACTAAAGGGACAGGGGGCCTCACCCCTCCACTTT. This encodes CASSLELKGQGASPLHF.

Note on this clone: An end of the junction does not agree with germline; a read error may underlie this. The chain employs TRBV7-9 and TRBJ1-1, with D unresolved. The length of the CDR3 is 17 residues. Germline CDR1 is SEHNR and CDR2 is FQNEAQ (reference sequence). The CDR3 DNA reads as TGTGCCAGCAGTTTAGGAACGGGGTATCTACGGAACACTGAAGCTTTCTTT. Translation gives CASSLGTGYLRNTEAFF.

V and J are TRBV7-9 and TRBJ1-4, with 8 bases matching TRBD1. V gave up 4 bases and J gave up 7 bases; unmatched junction bases: 8. Germline V gene data show CDR1 as SEHNR and CDR2 as FQNEAQ (reference sequence). The CDR3 totals 15 residues. In DNA, the CDR3 is TGTGCCAGCAGCTATAGACAGGGGCGGGCTGAAAAACTGTTTTTT. This codes for CASSYRQGRAEKLFF.

This clone turned up a few times. The J gene is TRBJ1-2, the V gene TRBV3-1 (or the pseudogene TRBV3-2); no clear D. V gave up 2 bases and J gave up 0 bases, with 7 bases separating them. The CDR3 has 14 amino acids. CDR1 and CDR2 from the germline V gene are LGHDT and YNNKEL (reference sequence). This CDR3 reads CASSQSGSNYGYTF. As DNA, the CDR3 is TGTGCCAGCAGCCAATCAGGCTCTAACTATGGCTACACCTTC.

The rearrangement uses TRBV5-1 and TRBJ2-3; possible D gene TRBD1, 6 bases. Trimming pared 0 bases from V and 5 bases from J, leaving 10 bases between. The CDR3 is 14 residues long. CDR1 and CDR2 (germline): SGHRS, YFSETQ. The CDR3 reads CASSLGFRGDTQYF. CDR3 nucleotides: TGCGCCAGCAGCTTGGGATTCAGGGGAGATACGCAGTATTTT.